Below, 32 T cell receptor beta chains from the same sample are listed, as sequenced in a study of blood T cell repertoires in COVID-19. Libraries were prepared by immunoSEQ multiplex PCR; TCRdb keeps only in-frame clonotypes and omits some of them. In the table there are about 100,000 clones, just under 80% of which are singletons. Source material: peripheral blood. All receptors come from a human donor in a cohort sampled during active COVID-19.

The V gene is TRBV10-2, the J gene TRBJ1-4; 8 nucleotides agree with TRBD1. J lost 7 bases, V lost 4 bases, and 2 bases had no gene match. In germline, CDR1 is WSHSY, CDR2 SAAADI. The CDR3 totals 13 residues. CDR3 region: CASSVTGVEKLFF. The CDR3 DNA sequence: TGCGCCAGCAGTGTGACAGGGGTTGAAAAACTGTTTTTT.

The V gene is TRBV3-1 (or the pseudogene TRBV3-2), the J gene TRBJ1-2; TRBD1 matches at 8 bases. Germline V gene lookup returns CDR1 LGHDT and CDR2 YNNKEL (reference sequence). The CDR3 runs to 15 residues. V shed 7 bases and J 2 bases; nucleotides not matched to a gene: 9. The chain's CDR3 is CASNRRGQGNYGYTF. The CDR3 bases are TGTGCCAGCAACCGAAGAGGACAGGGAAACTATGGCTACACCTTC.

The V call is TRBV6-6, the J call TRBJ2-7; possibly TRBD1 for D (6 bases). The CDR3 totals 15 residues. Germline V gene sequence: CDR1 MNHNY, CDR2 SVGAGI (reference sequence). Deletions cut 0 bases from V and 2 bases from J, with 11 bases between. The CDR3 DNA follows: TGTGCCAGCAGTTACTCGGGACATGGACCCTACGAGCAGTACTTC. Translating it yields CASSYSGHGPYEQYF.

The CDR3 DNA follows: TGCGCCAGCAGCCCGACCGGGGGTACTGAAAAACTGTTTTTT. Translated, it gives CASSPTGGTEKLFF. The chain carries TRBV5-1 and TRBJ1-4, with TRBD1 as a possible D gene (5 bases). V was shortened by 4 bases and J by 7 bases, with 14 bases between the two germline ends. The germline V gene encodes CDR1 SGHRS and CDR2 YFSETQ. The CDR3 is 14 amino acids.

This rearrangement joins TRBV7-3 to TRBJ1-1; D is undetermined. CDR1 is SGHTA and CDR2 is FQGTGA in the germline V gene. Trimming cost V 6 bases and J 2 bases, with 10 bases left between them. This CDR3 has 13 amino acids. CDR3 coding DNA: TGTGCCAGCAGTTCCCCAGGAAACACTGAAGCTTTCTTT. Translation gives CASSSPGNTEAFF.

Comments on this clone: The sample contains more than one DNA sequence encoding this CDR3. This chain joins TRBV28 and TRBJ1-5; the match to TRBD1 covers 7 bases. The V gene's germline CDR1 is MDHEN and CDR2 SYDVKM. This CDR3 has 16 amino acids. Losses at the gene ends were 3 bases for V and 4 bases for J; bases not matched to a gene: 9. In nucleotides, the CDR3 is TGTGCCAGCAGTTTTTTAAAGGGGGCTTCTAATCAGCCCCAGCATTTT. Its translation is CASSFLKGASNQPQHF.

The chain has TRBV28 and TRBJ2-2; D unclear. V was shortened by 4 bases and J by 1 base, with 13 bases between the two germline ends. Germline CDR1 reads MDHEN; CDR2 reads SYDVKM. The CDR3 is made up of 16 amino acids. The CDR3 region is CASSSSGSGNTGELFF. The DNA of the CDR3 is TGTGCCAGCAGTTCCTCCGGTTCGGGGAACACCGGGGAGCTGTTTTTT.

The gene calls are TRBV3-1 (or the pseudogene TRBV3-2) and TRBJ1-3, with no clear D. V was shortened by 3 bases and J by 2 bases, with 8 bases between the two germline ends. CDR3 length equals 14 residues. Germline V gene lookup returns CDR1 LGHDT and CDR2 YNNKEL (reference sequence). This CDR3 is CASSHQVTGNTIYF. CDR3 bases: TGTGCCAGCAGCCACCAGGTGACTGGAAACACCATATATTTT.

This clone appeared once. The chain couples TRBV4-1 to TRBJ1-2; D might be TRBD1 (5 bases). In germline, CDR1 is MGHRA, CDR2 YSYEKL. V gave up 0 bases and J gave up 5 bases, with 13 bases separating them. This CDR3 is built from 15 residues. CDR3 DNA sequence: TGCGCCAGCAGCCAAGAATTCTGGCAGGGATATGGCTACACCTTC. The encoded protein is CASSQEFWQGYGYTF.

In this sample, this clone turned up once. The rearrangement joins TRBV28 to TRBJ2-1, with a tentative D call TRBD1 (6 bases). The CDR3 length is 15 residues. V dropped 2 bases and J dropped 6 bases, with 14 bases sitting between them. Germline V gene sequence: CDR1 MDHEN, CDR2 SYDVKM. CDR3 DNA sequence: TGTGCCAGCAGTTTAGAGGGCAGGGGAGTCAATGAGCAGTTCTTC. Its protein product is CASSLEGRGVNEQFF.

The chain employs TRBV4-2 and TRBJ2-7, with 9 nucleotides matching TRBD2. V gave up 4 bases and J gave up 3 bases; unmatched junction bases: 10. This CDR3 spans 16 amino acids. Germline V lookup: CDR1 LGHNA, CDR2 YNFKEQ. The CDR3 bases are TGTGCCAGCAGCCCCATTCATAGCGGGAGTAACTACGAGCAGTACTTC. Protein product: CASSPIHSGSNYEQYF.

V usage is TRBV7-9 and J usage is TRBJ1-4; D might be TRBD1 (6 bases). The V end lost 1 base, the J end lost 4 bases, and 10 bases lay between the germline ends. Germline lookup yields CDR1 SEHNR and CDR2 FQNEAQ (reference sequence). The CDR3 extends over 15 amino acids. The CDR3 nucleotides are TGTGCCAGCAGCTTAGTCCAGGGGAGTAATGAAAAACTGTTTTTT. This translates into CASSLVQGSNEKLFF.

This clone is a singleton in its sample. J is TRBJ1-6 and V is TRBV6-5, with D perhaps matching TRBD1 (6 bases). CDR3 length equals 13 residues. The ends were cut back, 9 bases at V and 13 bases at J, with 19 bases in the middle. Germline V lookup: CDR1 MNHEY, CDR2 SVGAGI. CDR3 loop: CASSRDGGAPLHF. The CDR3 DNA is TGTGCCAGTAGTAGGGACGGGGGGGCGCCCCTCCACTTT.

The V gene is TRBV7-9, the J gene TRBJ2-7; D remains unclear. The CDR3 extends over 13 amino acids. V was trimmed by 2 bases and J by 3 bases, leaving 8 bases between them. Per the germline V gene, CDR1 is SEHNR and CDR2 is FQNEAQ (reference sequence). As DNA, the CDR3 is TGTGCCAGCAGCTTATCCCAGAACTACGAGCAGTACTTC. Translated: CASSLSQNYEQYF.

This chain connects TRBV18 to TRBJ2-7; TRBD2 aligns across 10 bases. This CDR3 has 16 amino acids. J lost 7 bases, V lost 3 bases, and 12 bases had no gene match. Germline V gene sequence: CDR1 KGHSH, CDR2 LQKENI. CDR3 loop: CASSPVAGGDYGEQYF. In DNA form, the CDR3 reads TGTGCCAGCTCACCCGTAGCGGGAGGAGACTACGGGGAGCAGTACTTC.

The genes are TRBV12-3 or TRBV12-4 and TRBJ1-1, with a possible D match to TRBD1 (6 bases). V lost 5 bases, J lost 1 base, and 8 bases lay in between. This CDR3 is 13 amino acids long. CDR3 sequence (DNA): TGTGCCAGCAGTCGACAGGAGAACACTGAAGCTTTCTTT. This gives the protein CASSRQENTEAFF.

The J gene is TRBJ2-7, the V gene TRBV10-1, with 7 bases fitting TRBD1. This CDR3 is built from 13 residues. CDR1 is WNHNN, CDR2 SYGVQD, per germline (reference sequence). The ends lost 6 bases at V and 6 bases at J; junction bases unmatched: 8. In DNA, the CDR3 is TGCGCCAGCAGGTTTCCGACAGGGCCCGAGCAGTACTTC. Its protein product is CASRFPTGPEQYF.

This clone was detected a few times. The V and J genes are TRBV5-5 and TRBJ2-7, with D tentatively TRBD2 (7 bases). The CDR3 extends over 15 amino acids. V lost 0 bases and J 4 bases, leaving 14 bases between the germline ends. Germline values: CDR1 SGHKS, CDR2 YYEKEE (reference sequence). The CDR3 nucleotides read TGTGCCAGCAGCTTGGAGGGGGGGATGAAGTACGAGCAGTACTTC. Translation gives CASSLEGGMKYEQYF.

The CDR3, as DNA: TGTGCCAGCAGTGGACTAGCACGCGAGCAGTTCTTC. It encodes CASSGLAREQFF. V usage is TRBV2 and J usage is TRBJ2-1; TRBD2 agrees at 7 bases. Germline assignment: CDR1 SNHLY and CDR2 FYNNEI. V lost 4 bases and J lost 10; bases outside the gene matches: 4. CDR3 length: 12 amino acids.

The chain employs TRBV9 and TRBJ2-1; TRBD2 agrees at 16 bases. The CDR3 length is 17 residues. V dropped 4 bases and J dropped 1; count of bases not matched to a gene: 2. Germline V lookup: CDR1 SGDLS, CDR2 YYNGEE. The CDR3 reads CASSSGLAGGSYNEQFF. The CDR3 nucleotides read TGTGCCAGCAGCTCGGGACTAGCGGGAGGGTCCTACAATGAGCAGTTCTTC.

This chain links TRBV6-5 with TRBJ1-5, with 8 bases matching TRBD1. Trimming removed 6 bases from V and 6 bases from J; junction bases left unmatched: 10. Germline V gene sequence: CDR1 MNHEY, CDR2 SVGAGI. This CDR3 is 15 amino acids long. DNA for the CDR3: TGTGCCAGCAGCCCAAATCAGGGGGCTCCTCAGCCCCAGCATTTT. Translation: CASSPNQGAPQPQHF.

The rearrangement uses TRBV28 and TRBJ1-2; D is possibly TRBD1 (6 bases). V lost 6 bases and J lost 5, with 13 bases in between. This CDR3 comprises 13 residues. The germline V gene has CDR1 MDHEN and CDR2 SYDVKM. The CDR3 spells CASRSGTLYGYTF. As DNA, the CDR3 is TGTGCCAGCAGATCCGGGACATTGTATGGCTACACCTTC.

The chain carries TRBV5-4 and TRBJ2-7; 10 nucleotides agree with TRBD1. Per the germline V gene, CDR1 is SGHNT and CDR2 is YYREEE (reference sequence). The CDR3 has 14 amino acids. J lost 5 bases, V lost 4 bases, and 6 bases had no gene match. In DNA, the CDR3 is TGTGCCAGCAGCCGCACCGGGACAGGGGACGAGCAGTACTTC. Protein product: CASSRTGTGDEQYF.

The chain has TRBV6-4 and TRBJ1-2; TRBD1 agrees at 8 bases. Germline-derived CDR1 and CDR2 are MRHNA and SNTAGT. The junction had 3 bases not matched to a gene; V was cut back by 5 bases and J by 4 bases. The CDR3 extends over 13 amino acids. Here the CDR3 reads CASSRTGPYGYTF. The CDR3 DNA reads TGTGCCAGCAGTAGGACAGGGCCCTATGGCTACACCTTC.

This clone is a singleton in its sample. The DNA for the CDR3 is TGTGCCAGCAGTTTCTACAGGGCTGGTGGCTACACCTTC. Its protein is CASSFYRAGGYTF. The chain has TRBV12-3 or TRBV12-4 and TRBJ1-2, with a tentative D call TRBD1 (6 bases). Trimming removed 3 bases from V and 7 bases from J, with 12 bases in between. CDR3 length: 13 amino acids.

This clone came up a few times. J is TRBJ2-1 and V is TRBV7-9; 11 nucleotides line up with TRBD2. Germline CDR1 reads SEHNR; CDR2 reads FQNEAQ (reference sequence). This CDR3 has 13 residues. After removal of 3 bases from V and 12 bases from J, the junction contained 4 bases not matched to a gene. Here the CDR3 DNA reads TGTGCCAGCAGCTTCACTAGCGGGGGTTCGCAGTTCTTC. It translates to CASSFTSGGSQFF.

The rearrangement uses TRBV5-5 and TRBJ2-7; TRBD1 matches 7 bases. CDR1 and CDR2 from the germline V gene are SGHKS and YYEKEE (reference sequence). Germline trimming cut 4 bases from V and 2 bases from J; bases unmatched to any gene: 6. CDR3 length: 14 residues. In nucleotides, the CDR3 is TGTGCCAGCAGCCCCTCACAGGGGACCTACGAGCAGTACTTC. Residues: CASSPSQGTYEQYF.

Written as DNA, the CDR3 is TGTGCTAGTGCCCCCGGGGCCGGGGAGCTGTTTTTT. Encoded protein: CASAPGAGELFF. The chain has TRBV12-5 and TRBJ2-2; perhaps TRBD2 as D (5 bases). Looked up from germline, CDR1 is LGHNT and CDR2 is FRNRAP. This CDR3 spans 12 amino acids. The germline V and J ends were trimmed by 7 bases and 6 bases, with 9 bases remaining between them.

This chain's CDR3 is CASSLVPNQPQHF. The CDR3 region has the DNA TGTGCCAGCAGTTTAGTCCCAAATCAGCCCCAGCATTTT. The chain joins TRBV28 to TRBJ1-5; D is undetermined. CDR1 and CDR2 (germline): MDHEN, SYDVKM. The germline V and J ends were trimmed by 2 bases and 4 bases, with 6 bases remaining between them. The CDR3 has 13 residues.

The rearrangement links TRBV11-2 to TRBJ2-2, with TRBD1 identical over 9 bases. Trimming took 7 bases from V and 7 from J; bases not matched to a gene: 10. The CDR3 runs 15 residues. The germline gives CDR1 SGHAT, CDR2 FQNNGV. Written as DNA, the CDR3 is TGTGCCAGCACCCAGAGACAGGGGGGGATCGGGGAGCTGTTTTTT. It translates to CASTQRQGGIGELFF.

The J gene is TRBJ2-3, the V gene TRBV27; 10 bases align to TRBD1. Germline CDR1 and CDR2: MNHEY and SMNVEV (reference sequence). With V trimmed by 2 bases and J by 1 base, 9 bases remained unmatched. There are 18 residues in the CDR3. CDR3 nucleotides: TGTGCCAGCAGTTTAAAGTTGGACAGGGGGTTACGCACAGATACGCAGTATTTT. Translation gives CASSLKLDRGLRTDTQYF.

The chain joins TRBV3-1 (or the pseudogene TRBV3-2) to TRBJ2-3, with D unclear. The CDR3 spans 12 residues. Trimming removed 2 bases from V and 4 bases from J, with 4 bases in between. Germline V gene data show CDR1 as LGHDT and CDR2 as YNNKEL (reference sequence). CDR3: CASSQRADTQYF. The DNA for the CDR3 is TGTGCCAGCAGCCAACGGGCAGATACGCAGTATTTT.